Each of the 7 T cell receptor beta chains below was sequenced from the same sample in a study of post-analysis software for immune sequencing data. Study conclusions and caveats: Comparison of patients with controls showed five or six TRBV segments more frequent in patients, TRBV5-6, TRBV5-1 and TRBV20-1 among them.

The antigens of these receptors remain unknown. Unique molecular identifiers were present in the TCR beta cDNA libraries. TCRdb processed the PCR reads anew with MiXCR; each CDR3 protein has one entry. The sample has approximately 660,000 distinct CDR3 sequences, roughly three fifths seen once. The sample taken for sequencing was blood. Receptors were obtained from a girl aged 2 to 10 with multiple sclerosis.

This chain connects TRBV9 to TRBJ2-3, with 10 bases identical to TRBD2. CDR1 is SGDLS and CDR2 is YYNGEE in the germline V gene. The CDR3 spans 14 residues. With 4 bases clipped from V and 4 bases from J, the junction kept 3 bases outside the gene matches. CDR3 protein: CASSSLAGADTQYF. CDR3 DNA sequence: TGTGCCAGCAGCTCGCTAGCGGGGGCAGATACGCAGTATTTT.

This clonotype was found a few times. The V and J genes are TRBV21-1 and TRBJ2-3; the DNA was not used to check the table's D call, TRBD2. TRBV21-1 is a listed pseudogene. The CDR3 spans 13 residues. The CDR3 DNA follows: TGTGCCAGCAGCAAACGGTGCCCGCATACGCAGTATTTT. Encoded protein: CASSKRCPHTQYF.

The chain couples TRBV5-1 to TRBJ2-1; tentative D call: TRBD1 (6 bases). CDR1 is SGHRS and CDR2 is YFSETQ in the germline V gene. The CDR3 extends over 13 amino acids. Trimming took off 4 bases at V and 8 bases at J, with 13 bases between the two ends. CDR3 in amino acids: CASSLGAADEQFF. DNA of the CDR3: TGCGCCAGCAGCCTGGGGGCTGCCGATGAGCAGTTCTTC.

V gene TRBV7-9 combines with J gene TRBJ1-2; D is unclear. Germline loops: CDR1 SEHNR, CDR2 FQNEAQ (reference sequence). Trimming shortened V by 1 base and J by 4 bases, and 10 bases separated the two germline ends. CDR3 length: 14 amino acids. The CDR3 sequence: CASSLGVTSYGYTF. DNA of the CDR3: TGTGCCAGCAGCTTAGGGGTAACTTCCTATGGCTACACCTTC.

This rearrangement joins TRBV27 to TRBJ2-5; D uncertain. Trimming pared 5 bases from V and 6 bases from J, leaving 16 bases between. The germline CDR1 and CDR2 sequences are MNHEY and SMNVEV (reference sequence). The CDR3 has 14 residues. The CDR3 protein is CASSPNTPPQTQYF. CDR3 in DNA: TGTGCCAGCAGTCCTAACACACCCCCTCAGACCCAGTACTTC.

The chain has TRBV14 and TRBJ1-2; possibly TRBD1 for D (5 bases). This CDR3 region has 13 residues. Looked up from germline, CDR1 is SGHDN and CDR2 is FVKESK. V gave up 2 bases and J gave up 4 bases, with 8 bases separating them. Here the CDR3 reads CASSQQGPYGYTF. CDR3 coding DNA: TGTGCCAGCAGCCAACAGGGTCCCTATGGCTACACCTTC.

This clonotype was detected only a few times. J is TRBJ2-5 and V is TRBV12-3 or TRBV12-4; a weak D match, TRBD1 (6 bases). The J call is in doubt because the DNA end fits TRBJ2-7 better. CDR3 length: 14 residues. CDR3: CASSGASFRGEQYF. The CDR3 nucleotides are TGTGCCAGCAGTGGGGCGTCCTTCAGGGGCGAGCAGTACTTC.